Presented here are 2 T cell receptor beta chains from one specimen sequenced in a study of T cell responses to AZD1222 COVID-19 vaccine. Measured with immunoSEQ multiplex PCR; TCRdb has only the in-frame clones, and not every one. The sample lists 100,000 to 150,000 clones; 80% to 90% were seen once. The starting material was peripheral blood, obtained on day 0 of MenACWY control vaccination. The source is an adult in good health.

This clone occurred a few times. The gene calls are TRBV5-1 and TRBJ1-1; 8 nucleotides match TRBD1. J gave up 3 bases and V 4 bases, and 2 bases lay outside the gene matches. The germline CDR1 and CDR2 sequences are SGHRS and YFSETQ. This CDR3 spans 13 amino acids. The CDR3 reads CASSEDRDTEAFF. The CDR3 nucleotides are TGCGCCAGCAGCGAGGACAGGGACACTGAAGCTTTCTTT.

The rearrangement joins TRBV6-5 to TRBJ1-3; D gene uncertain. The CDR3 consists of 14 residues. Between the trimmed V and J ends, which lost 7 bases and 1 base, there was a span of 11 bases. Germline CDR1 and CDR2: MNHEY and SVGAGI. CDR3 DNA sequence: TGTGCCAGCACCTCCCGGGAGTCTGGAAACACCATATATTTT. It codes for CASTSRESGNTIYF.